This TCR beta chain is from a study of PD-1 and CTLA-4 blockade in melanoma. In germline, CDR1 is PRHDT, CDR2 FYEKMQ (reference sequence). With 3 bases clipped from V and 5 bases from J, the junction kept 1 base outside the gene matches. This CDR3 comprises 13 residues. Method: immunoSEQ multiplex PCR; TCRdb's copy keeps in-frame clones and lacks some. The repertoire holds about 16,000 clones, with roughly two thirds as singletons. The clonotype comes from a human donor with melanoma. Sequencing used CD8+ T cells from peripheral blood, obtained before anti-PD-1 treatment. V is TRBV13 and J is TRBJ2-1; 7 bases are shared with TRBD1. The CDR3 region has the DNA TGTGCCAGCAGCTTTGACAGGGACAATGAGCAGTTCTTC. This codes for CASSFDRDNEQFF.